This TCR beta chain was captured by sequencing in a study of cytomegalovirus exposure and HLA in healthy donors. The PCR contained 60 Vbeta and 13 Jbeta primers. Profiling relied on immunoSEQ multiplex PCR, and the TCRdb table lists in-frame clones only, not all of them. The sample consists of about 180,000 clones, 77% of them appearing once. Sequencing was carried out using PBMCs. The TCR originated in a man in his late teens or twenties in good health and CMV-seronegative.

The CDR3 coding sequence is TGTGCCAGTAGTATCCGGACAGGGTCCGAGCCCCAGCATTTT. Its protein is CASSIRTGSEPQHF. The chain has TRBV19 and TRBJ1-5; 8 bases are a match to TRBD1. The CDR3 has 14 residues. The trim removed 3 bases at V and 8 bases at J, leaving 6 bases unmatched. The germline V gene has CDR1 LNHDA and CDR2 SQIVND (reference sequence).